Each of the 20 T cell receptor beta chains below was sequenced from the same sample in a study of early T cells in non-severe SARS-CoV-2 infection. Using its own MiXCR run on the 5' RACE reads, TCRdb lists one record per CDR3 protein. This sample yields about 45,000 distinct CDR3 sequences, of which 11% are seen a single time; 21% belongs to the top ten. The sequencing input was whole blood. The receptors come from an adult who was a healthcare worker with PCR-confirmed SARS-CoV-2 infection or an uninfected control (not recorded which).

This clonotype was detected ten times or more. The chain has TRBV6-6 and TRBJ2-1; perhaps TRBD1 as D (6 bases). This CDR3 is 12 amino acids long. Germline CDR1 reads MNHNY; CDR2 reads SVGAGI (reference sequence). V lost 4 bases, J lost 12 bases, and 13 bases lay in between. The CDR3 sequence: CASSSLLTGQFF. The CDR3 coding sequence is TGTGCCAGCAGTTCCCTCCTGACAGGGCAGTTCTTC.

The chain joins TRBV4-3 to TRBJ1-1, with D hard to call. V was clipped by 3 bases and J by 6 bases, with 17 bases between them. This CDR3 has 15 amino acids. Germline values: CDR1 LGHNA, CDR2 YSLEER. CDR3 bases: TGCGCCAGCAGCCAGGACCGCCCCGGCTACGCTGAAGCTTTCTTT. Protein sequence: CASSQDRPGYAEAFF.

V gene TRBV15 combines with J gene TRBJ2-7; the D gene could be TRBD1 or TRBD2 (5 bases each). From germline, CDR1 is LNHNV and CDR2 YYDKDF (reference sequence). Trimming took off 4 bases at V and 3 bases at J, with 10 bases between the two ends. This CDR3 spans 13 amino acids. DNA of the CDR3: TGTGCCACCAGCATTGGGACGAGCTACGAGCAGTACTTC. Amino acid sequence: CATSIGTSYEQYF. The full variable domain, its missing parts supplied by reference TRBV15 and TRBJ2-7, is DAMVIQNPRYQVTQFGKPVTLSCSQTLNHNVMYWYQQKSSQAPKLLFHYYDKDFNNEADTPDNFQSRRPNTSFCFLDIRSPGLGDTAMYLCATSIGTSYEQYFGPGTRLTVT.

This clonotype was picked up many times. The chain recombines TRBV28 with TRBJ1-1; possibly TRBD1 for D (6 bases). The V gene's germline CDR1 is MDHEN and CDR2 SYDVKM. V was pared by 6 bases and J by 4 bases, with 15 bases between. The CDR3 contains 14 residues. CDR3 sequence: CASSLSGQSTEAFF. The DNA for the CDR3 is TGTGCCAGCAGCCTCAGCGGACAGTCCACTGAAGCTTTCTTT.

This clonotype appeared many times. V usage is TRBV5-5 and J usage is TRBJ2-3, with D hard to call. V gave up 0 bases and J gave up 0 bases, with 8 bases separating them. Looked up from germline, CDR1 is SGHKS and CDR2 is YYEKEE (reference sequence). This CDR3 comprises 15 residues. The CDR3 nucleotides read TGTGCCAGCAGCTTGGCAGTGGCTAGCACAGATACGCAGTATTTT. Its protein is CASSLAVASTDTQYF.

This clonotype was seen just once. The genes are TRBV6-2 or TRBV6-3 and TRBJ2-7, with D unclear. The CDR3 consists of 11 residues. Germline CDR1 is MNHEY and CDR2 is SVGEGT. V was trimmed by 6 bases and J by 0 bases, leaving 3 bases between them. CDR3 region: CASRFSYEQYF. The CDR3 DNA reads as TGTGCCAGCAGATTCTCCTACGAGCAGTACTTC.

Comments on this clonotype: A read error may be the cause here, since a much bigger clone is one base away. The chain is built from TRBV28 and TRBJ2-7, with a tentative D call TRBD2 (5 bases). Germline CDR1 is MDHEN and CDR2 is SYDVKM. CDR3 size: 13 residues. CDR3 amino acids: CTSKRGSAYEQYF. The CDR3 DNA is TGTACCAGCAAGAGAGGGTCCGCTTACGAGCAGTACTTC.

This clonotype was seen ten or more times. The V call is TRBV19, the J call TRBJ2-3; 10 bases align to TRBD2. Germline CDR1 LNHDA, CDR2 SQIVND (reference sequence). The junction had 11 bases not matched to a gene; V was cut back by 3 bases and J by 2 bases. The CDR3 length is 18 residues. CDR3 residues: CASSIFALAGVHTDTQYF. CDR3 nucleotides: TGTGCCAGTAGTATTTTTGCTCTAGCGGGAGTCCACACAGATACGCAGTATTTT.

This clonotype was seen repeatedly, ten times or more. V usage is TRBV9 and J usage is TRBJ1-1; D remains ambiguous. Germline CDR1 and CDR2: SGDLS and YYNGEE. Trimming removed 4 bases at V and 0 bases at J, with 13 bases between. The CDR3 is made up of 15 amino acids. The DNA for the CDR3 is TGTGCCAGCAGCCCTTCCGGTAGCATGAACACTGAAGCTTTCTTT. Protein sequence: CASSPSGSMNTEAFF.

The CDR3, as DNA: TGTGCCAGCAGCGAGTTTAGGGAAGAGACCCAGTACTTC. This translates into CASSEFREETQYF. This chain connects TRBV11-2 to TRBJ2-5; D ambiguous. In germline, CDR1 is SGHAT, CDR2 FQNNGV. Trimming pared 5 bases from V and 3 bases from J, leaving 10 bases between. CDR3 length: 13 residues.

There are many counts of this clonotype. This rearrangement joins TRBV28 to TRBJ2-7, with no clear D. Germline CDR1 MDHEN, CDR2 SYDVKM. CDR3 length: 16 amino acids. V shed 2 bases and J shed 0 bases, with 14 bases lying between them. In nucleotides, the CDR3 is TGTGCCAGCAGTTTACCAGGCGGTCCCGGCTCCTACGAGCAGTACTTC. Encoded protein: CASSLPGGPGSYEQYF. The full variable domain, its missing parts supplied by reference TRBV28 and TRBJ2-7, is DVKVTQSSRYLVKRTGEKVFLECVQDMDHENMFWYRQDPGLGLRLIYFSYDVKMKEKGDIPEGYSVSREKKERFSLILESASTNQTSMYLCASSLPGGPGSYEQYFGPGTRLTVT.

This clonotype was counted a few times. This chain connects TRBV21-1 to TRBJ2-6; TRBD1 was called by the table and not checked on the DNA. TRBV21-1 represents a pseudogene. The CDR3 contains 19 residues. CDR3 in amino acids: CASSKKTGSSPSGANVLTF. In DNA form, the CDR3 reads TGTGCCAGCAGCAAAAAGACAGGGTCCTCACCGTCTGGGGCCAACGTCCTGACTTTC.

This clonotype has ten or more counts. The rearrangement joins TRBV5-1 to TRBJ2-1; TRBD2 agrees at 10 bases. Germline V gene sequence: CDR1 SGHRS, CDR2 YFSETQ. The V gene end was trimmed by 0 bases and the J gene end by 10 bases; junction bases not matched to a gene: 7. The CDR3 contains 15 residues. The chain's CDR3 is CASSLGLAGEGEQFF. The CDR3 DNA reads TGCGCCAGCAGCTTGGGACTAGCGGGCGAGGGGGAGCAGTTCTTC.

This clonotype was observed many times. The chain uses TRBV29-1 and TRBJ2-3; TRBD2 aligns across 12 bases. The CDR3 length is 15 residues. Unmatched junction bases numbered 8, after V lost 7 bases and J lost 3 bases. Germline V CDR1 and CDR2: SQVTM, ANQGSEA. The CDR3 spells CSDKTSGSFTDTQYF. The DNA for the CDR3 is TGCAGCGACAAGACTAGCGGGAGTTTTACAGATACGCAGTATTTT.

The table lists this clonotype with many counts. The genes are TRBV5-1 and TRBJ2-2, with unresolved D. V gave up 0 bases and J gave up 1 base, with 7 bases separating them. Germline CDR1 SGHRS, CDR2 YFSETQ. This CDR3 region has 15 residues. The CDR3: CASSLGTQNTGELFF. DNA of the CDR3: TGCGCCAGCAGCTTGGGAACACAGAACACCGGGGAGCTGTTTTTT.

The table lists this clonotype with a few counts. The CDR3 sequence: CASSQGTFHQPQHF. The CDR3 coding sequence is TGTGCCAGTAGTCAGGGGACATTCCATCAGCCCCAGCATTTT. This chain links TRBV19 with TRBJ1-5; TRBD1 might be the D (6 bases). Deletions cut 5 bases from V and 5 bases from J, with 13 bases between. There are 14 residues in the CDR3. Germline V CDR1 and CDR2: LNHDA, SQIVND (reference sequence).

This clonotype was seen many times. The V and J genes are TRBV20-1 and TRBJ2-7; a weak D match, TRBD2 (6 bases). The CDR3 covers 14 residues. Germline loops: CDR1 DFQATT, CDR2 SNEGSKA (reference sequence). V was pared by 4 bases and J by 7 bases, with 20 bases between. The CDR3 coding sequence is TGCAGTGCTAACGGCGGGGCTGTAATTAGGGAGCAGTACTTC. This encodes CSANGGAVIREQYF.

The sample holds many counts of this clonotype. CDR3: CASSPGVGSPLHF. CDR3 in DNA: TGTGCCAGCAGCCCAGGCGTGGGTTCACCCCTCCACTTT. This rearrangement joins TRBV11-2 to TRBJ1-6; D is ambiguous. Germline values: CDR1 SGHAT, CDR2 FQNNGV. Trimming took off 5 bases at V and 9 bases at J, with 11 bases between the two ends. The CDR3 spans 13 residues.

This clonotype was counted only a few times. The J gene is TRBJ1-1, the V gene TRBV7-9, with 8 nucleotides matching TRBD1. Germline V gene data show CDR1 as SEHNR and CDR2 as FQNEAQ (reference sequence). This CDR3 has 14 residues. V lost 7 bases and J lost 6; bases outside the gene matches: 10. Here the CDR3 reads CASTPRQGRAEAFF. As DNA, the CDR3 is TGTGCCAGCACCCCTAGACAGGGGAGGGCTGAAGCTTTCTTT. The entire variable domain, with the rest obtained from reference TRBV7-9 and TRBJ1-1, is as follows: DTGVSQNPRHKITKRGQNVTFRCDPISEHNRLYWYRQTLGQGPEFLTYFQNEAQLEKSRLLSDRFSAERPKGSFSTLEIQRTEQGDSAMYLCASTPRQGRAEAFFGQGTRLTVV.

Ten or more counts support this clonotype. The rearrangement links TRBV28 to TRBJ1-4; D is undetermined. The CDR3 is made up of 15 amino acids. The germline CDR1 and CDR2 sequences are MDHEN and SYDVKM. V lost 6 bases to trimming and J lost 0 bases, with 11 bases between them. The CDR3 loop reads CASSSHGATNEKLFF. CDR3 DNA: TGTGCCAGCAGCTCTCACGGAGCAACTAATGAAAAACTGTTTTTT.